This entry lists 29 T cell receptor beta chains sequenced from one sample in a study of T cells in localized non-small cell lung cancer. TCRdb's copy holds only in-frame clones and misses some; the assay was immunoSEQ multiplex PCR. This sample has 15,000 to 20,000 clones; over 70% occur once, and the top ten carry about 31%. Sequencing was performed on peripheral blood, taken before any cancer treatment. Receptors originate from a male donor older than 55 with stage I lung adenocarcinoma.

This clone was counted between two and nine times. This chain links TRBV2 with TRBJ1-6; D is uncertain. Germline CDR1 SNHLY, CDR2 FYNNEI. V shed 2 bases and J shed 6 bases, with 14 bases lying between them. This CDR3 region has 16 residues. The CDR3 nucleotides read TGTGCCAGCAGTGAAATTTCCGGCGGCAGTAATTCACCCCTCCACTTT. Protein sequence: CASSEISGGSNSPLHF.

This clone appeared once. CDR3 sequence (DNA): TGTGCCAGCAGTGACCAGTGGTCCGGCTACACCTTC. Protein product: CASSDQWSGYTF. V gene TRBV25-1 combines with J gene TRBJ1-2, with D unresolved. Germline V gene data show CDR1 as MGHDK and CDR2 as SYGVNS. This CDR3 is 12 amino acids long. Between the trimmed V and J ends, which lost 3 bases and 8 bases, there was a span of 10 bases.

V and J are TRBV6-5 and TRBJ1-2; no clear D gene. Looked up from germline, CDR1 is MNHEY and CDR2 is SVGAGI. Trimming left V 4 bases short and J 0 bases short, with 9 bases between. CDR3 size: 14 residues. The CDR3 spells CASSFAVANYGYTF. DNA for the CDR3: TGTGCCAGCAGTTTCGCTGTCGCTAACTATGGCTACACCTTC.

CDR3 in amino acids: CASSFQLPGQSYEQYF. CDR3 coding DNA: TGTGCCAGCAGCTTCCAACTACCGGGACAGAGCTACGAGCAGTACTTC. The chain has TRBV5-4 and TRBJ2-7, with TRBD1 matching over 7 bases. CDR3 length: 16 residues. The ends lost 2 bases at V and 3 bases at J; junction bases unmatched: 11. Germline CDR1 reads SGHNT; CDR2 reads YYREEE (reference sequence).

This clone was observed a handful of times. V is TRBV29-1 and J is TRBJ2-7; unclear D gene. V lost 3 bases to trimming and J lost 0 bases, with 6 bases between them. The germline gives CDR1 SQVTM, CDR2 ANQGSEA. The CDR3 consists of 12 residues. The CDR3 reads CSVEVSSYEQYF. The CDR3 DNA follows: TGCAGCGTTGAGGTCAGCTCCTACGAGCAGTACTTC.

J is TRBJ1-1 and V is TRBV7-8; D possibly corresponds to TRBD1 (6 bases). V lost 5 bases and J 1 base, leaving 8 bases between the germline ends. This CDR3 has 13 amino acids. In germline, CDR1 is SGHVS, CDR2 FQNEAQ. CDR3 bases: TGTGCCAGCAGCATGACAGGGAACACTGAAGCTTTCTTT. This sequence encodes CASSMTGNTEAFF.

The V gene is TRBV4-1, the J gene TRBJ1-2, with no clear D. V lost 0 bases and J lost 4, with 12 bases in between. This CDR3 has 15 amino acids. The V gene's germline CDR1 is MGHRA and CDR2 YSYEKL. The CDR3 loop reads CASSQERGFGYGYTF. CDR3 coding DNA: TGCGCCAGCAGCCAAGAGAGAGGGTTCGGCTATGGCTACACCTTC.

The genes are TRBV4-2 and TRBJ1-6; 8 nucleotides match TRBD1. Germline lookup yields CDR1 LGHNA and CDR2 YNFKEQ. The CDR3 consists of 17 residues. The junction had 10 bases not matched to a gene; V was cut back by 4 bases and J by 5 bases. CDR3: CASSRGSGGADNSPLHF. CDR3 in DNA: TGTGCCAGCAGCCGGGGTTCAGGGGGCGCCGATAATTCACCCCTCCACTTT.

A few counts support this clone. This chain uses TRBV6-1 with TRBJ2-7, with D perhaps matching TRBD1 (6 bases). Trimming cost V 5 bases and J 0 bases, with 8 bases left between them. Germline CDR1 and CDR2: MNHNS and SASEGT. CDR3 length equals 13 residues. The CDR3 DNA reads as TGTGCCAGCAGTTGGGACACCTCCTACGAGCAGTACTTC. This gives the protein CASSWDTSYEQYF.

The chain recombines TRBV5-6 with TRBJ2-2; the D gene is possibly TRBD1 (6 bases). The CDR3 consists of 16 residues. Germline values: CDR1 SGHDT, CDR2 YYEEEE. Trimming removed 0 bases from V and 5 bases from J, with 14 bases in between. The CDR3: CASSLAQGSFTGELFF. DNA of the CDR3: TGTGCCAGCAGCTTGGCTCAGGGGAGTTTTACCGGGGAGCTGTTTTTT.

The chain has TRBV11-1 and TRBJ2-3, with 8 bases that match TRBD2. With V trimmed by 3 bases and J by 4 bases, 3 bases remained unmatched. The V gene's germline CDR1 is SGHAT and CDR2 FQDESV (reference sequence). This CDR3 contains 14 residues. The CDR3 DNA is TGTGCCAGCAGCTTGGCGGGGGGCTCAGATACGCAGTATTTT. The encoded protein is CASSLAGGSDTQYF. The full variable domain, with the rest looked up from reference TRBV11-1 and TRBJ2-3, is EAEVAQSPRYKITEKSQAVAFWCDPISGHATLYWYRQILGQGPELLVQFQDESVVDDSQLPKDRFSAERLKGVDSTLKIQPAELGDSAMYLCASSLAGGSDTQYFGPGTRLTVL.

The chain recombines TRBV28 with TRBJ1-5; 9 bases are shared with TRBD1. V was pared by 3 bases and J by 2 bases, with 5 bases of the junction left unmatched. Germline CDR1 is MDHEN and CDR2 is SYDVKM. The CDR3 consists of 16 residues. CDR3 region: CASSLSGQGGNQPQHF. DNA of the CDR3: TGTGCCAGCAGTTTGTCGGGACAGGGAGGCAATCAGCCCCAGCATTTT. The entire variable domain, with the rest obtained from reference TRBV28 and TRBJ1-5, is as follows: DVKVTQSSRYLVKRTGEKVFLECVQDMDHENMFWYRQDPGLGLRLIYFSYDVKMKEKGDIPEGYSVSREKKERFSLILESASTNQTSMYLCASSLSGQGGNQPQHFGDGTRLSIL.

The rearrangement links TRBV27 to TRBJ1-1; D remains unclear. This CDR3 has 13 residues. Germline V gene sequence: CDR1 MNHEY, CDR2 SMNVEV (reference sequence). V was clipped by 7 bases and J by 4 bases, with 13 bases between them. CDR3 sequence: CASKSPLGTEAFF. The CDR3 DNA reads as TGTGCCAGCAAGTCCCCTCTAGGCACTGAAGCTTTCTTT.

V and J are TRBV5-1 and TRBJ2-7; 11 bases agree with TRBD2. Germline V gives CDR1 SGHRS, CDR2 YFSETQ. CDR3 length: 15 amino acids. J gave up 3 bases and V 4 bases, and 6 bases lay outside the gene matches. CDR3 in amino acids: CASSPSSGRHYEQYF. The CDR3 region has the DNA TGCGCCAGCAGCCCGTCTAGCGGGAGGCACTACGAGCAGTACTTC.

The chain couples TRBV15 to TRBJ1-2; no definite D call. Trimming pared 4 bases from V and 5 bases from J, leaving 17 bases between. Germline V gene sequence: CDR1 LNHNV, CDR2 YYDKDF (reference sequence). This CDR3 has 15 amino acids. In nucleotides, the CDR3 is TGTGCCACCAGCACCGCCTCCCGTCCCCCATATGGCTACACCTTC. This sequence encodes CATSTASRPPYGYTF.

DNA for the CDR3: TGTGCCAGCAGTGACAATCTAGCGGGAGATGAGCAGTTCTTC. Translation: CASSDNLAGDEQFF. V and J are TRBV6-4 and TRBJ2-1; 10 nucleotides line up with TRBD2. Unmatched junction bases numbered 3, after V lost 2 bases and J lost 8 bases. Germline CDR1 and CDR2: MRHNA and SNTAGT. The CDR3 is 14 residues long.

CDR3 region: CASSLLRGLRETQYF. In nucleotides, the CDR3 is TGTGCCAGCAGCTTGCTGCGAGGGCTTCGGGAGACCCAGTACTTC. This sequence joins TRBV5-6 and TRBJ2-5; a possible D gene is TRBD2 (5 bases). The ends were cut back, 1 base at V and 5 bases at J, with 15 bases in the middle. CDR3 length equals 15 residues. The germline V gene encodes CDR1 SGHDT and CDR2 YYEEEE.

As DNA, the CDR3 is TGTGCCTGGGGGTTAAACTATGGCTACACCTTC. This encodes CAWGLNYGYTF. This chain links TRBV30 with TRBJ1-2; D remains unclear. Germline V gene lookup returns CDR1 GTSNPN and CDR2 SVGIG (reference sequence). The CDR3 contains 11 residues. V lost 5 bases and J lost 2, with 6 bases in between.

V is TRBV6-1 and J is TRBJ2-4; possibly TRBD1 for D (6 bases). The V end was cut by 6 bases, the J end by 11 bases, with 14 bases between. This CDR3 region has 12 residues. Germline-derived CDR1 and CDR2 are MNHNS and SASEGT. This chain's CDR3 is CASRGTSLLQYF. DNA for the CDR3: TGTGCCAGCAGGGGGACATCTCTGCTTCAGTACTTC.

The gene calls are TRBV19 and TRBJ2-2; 8 bases are shared with TRBD2. The V segment lost 3 bases and the J segment 2 bases; nucleotides outside the gene matches: 8. CDR3 size: 17 residues. Germline values: CDR1 LNHDA, CDR2 SQIVND (reference sequence). The CDR3, as DNA: TGTGCCAGTAGTATCGGCTTCGGGAGGGCCAACACCGGGGAGCTGTTTTTT. It encodes CASSIGFGRANTGELFF.

The genes are TRBV27 and TRBJ1-6, with 10 positions matching TRBD1. V was clipped by 3 bases and J by 6 bases; unmatched bases: 5. The CDR3 has 16 amino acids. Germline V lookup: CDR1 MNHEY, CDR2 SMNVEV (reference sequence). This CDR3 is CASSLGDRGLNSPLHF. CDR3 nucleotide sequence: TGTGCCAGCAGTTTGGGCGACAGGGGGCTTAATTCACCCCTCCACTTT.

The V and J genes are TRBV25-1 and TRBJ2-5; 7 nucleotides agree with TRBD2. This CDR3 is built from 15 residues. Per the germline V gene, CDR1 is MGHDK and CDR2 is SYGVNS. With V trimmed by 6 bases and J by 3 bases, 10 bases remained unmatched. The CDR3 reads CASSHARREKETQYF. In DNA, the CDR3 is TGTGCCAGCAGCCACGCGAGGCGGGAGAAAGAGACCCAGTACTTC.

This sequence joins TRBV6-1 and TRBJ2-1; TRBD1 agrees at 11 bases. CDR3 length: 16 amino acids. CDR1 and CDR2 (germline): MNHNS, SASEGT. The trim removed 2 bases at V and 7 bases at J, leaving 7 bases unmatched. In DNA form, the CDR3 reads TGTGCCAGCAGTGAACCGGGGACAGGGGGGAAGAATGAGCAGTTCTTC. Residues: CASSEPGTGGKNEQFF.

The chain employs TRBV5-5 and TRBJ1-5; tentative D call: TRBD1 (6 bases). This CDR3 spans 15 amino acids. In germline, CDR1 is SGHKS, CDR2 YYEKEE (reference sequence). V shed 4 bases and J shed 5 bases, with 16 bases lying between them. This CDR3 reads CASSKTVDRYQPQHF. CDR3 sequence (DNA): TGTGCCAGCAGCAAAACGGTCGACAGGTATCAGCCCCAGCATTTT.

CDR3 region: CASSSPGLAGFRQGTQYF. The DNA for the CDR3 is TGTGCCAGCAGCTCGCCGGGACTAGCGGGGTTTCGCCAGGGGACCCAGTACTTC. This rearrangement joins TRBV5-6 to TRBJ2-5; 13 bases align to TRBD2. J was trimmed by 7 bases and V by 3 bases; bases with no gene match: 15. The CDR3 length is 18 residues. Germline CDR1 reads SGHDT; CDR2 reads YYEEEE.

The J gene is TRBJ1-1, the V gene TRBV10-3, with unresolved D. Between the trimmed V and J ends, which lost 0 bases and 1 base, there was a span of 9 bases. CDR3 length: 15 residues. Germline loops: CDR1 ENHRY, CDR2 SYGVKD. CDR3 sequence reads: CAISESGNENTEAFF. Written as DNA, the CDR3 is TGTGCCATCAGTGAGTCGGGCAACGAGAACACTGAAGCTTTCTTT.

The V gene is TRBV6-5, the J gene TRBJ1-6, with 9 bases matching TRBD1. Germline trimming cut 6 bases from V and 8 bases from J; bases unmatched to any gene: 8. Germline CDR1 and CDR2: MNHEY and SVGAGI. This CDR3 has 15 amino acids. The CDR3 protein is CASRRPGQGDSPLHF. CDR3 bases: TGTGCCAGCAGGAGACCGGGACAGGGAGATTCACCCCTCCACTTT.

The rearrangement uses TRBV12-5 and TRBJ1-2; the D gene is possibly TRBD1 (6 bases). The length of the CDR3 is 13 residues. V was shortened by 3 bases and J by 2 bases, with 7 bases between the two germline ends. Germline values: CDR1 LGHNT, CDR2 FRNRAP. The CDR3 region is CASGLGTNYGYTF. DNA of the CDR3: TGTGCTAGTGGTTTAGGGACAAACTATGGCTACACCTTC.

This rearrangement joins TRBV11-1 to TRBJ2-3; D is undetermined. Germline values: CDR1 SGHAT, CDR2 FQDESV (reference sequence). Between the trimmed V and J ends, which lost 3 bases and 10 bases, there was a span of 11 bases. The CDR3 loop spans 12 amino acids. The chain's CDR3 is CASSFASKAQYF. CDR3 sequence (DNA): TGTGCCAGCAGCTTCGCTTCAAAAGCGCAGTATTTT.